Listed below are T cell receptor beta chains from one sample, sequenced in a study of T cell changes during pregnancy in multiple sclerosis. Sequencing used immunoSEQ multiplex PCR; TCRdb keeps in-frame clones, though not all of them. This table holds some 40,000 clones, 85% to 95% found once. The sample here was CD8+ T cells from peripheral blood mononuclear cells, taken in the third trimester of pregnancy. These receptors were collected from a female donor with multiple sclerosis, enrolled in a pregnancy study. Both conserved end residues are part of each CDR3. A D gene is named only where the DNA matches it firmly. Clone size appears in some rows only: once, few, many, or a class for an expanded clone.

D gene,V gene,J gene,clone size,CDR3 DNA,CDR3 protein
NA,TRBV5-6,TRBJ1-1,NA,TGTGCCAGCAGCTTAACAGGGTCAACTGAAGCTTTCTTT,CASSLTGSTEAFF
TRBD2,TRBV10-3,TRBJ2-7,NA,TGTGCCATCGGGGGGGACGAGCAGTACTTC,CAIGGDEQYF
NA,TRBV6-1,TRBJ2-7,NA,TGTGCCAGCAGTGAAGTACCAGTAACCTACGAGCAGTACTTC,CASSEVPVTYEQYF
NA,TRBV6-5,TRBJ2-1,NA,TGTGCCAGCAGTCTAGGGGATGAGCAGTTCTTC,CASSLGDEQFF
NA,TRBV19,TRBJ2-7,NA,TGTGCCAGTAGTATAGAAGCGAGCTCCTACGAGCAGTACTTC,CASSIEASSYEQYF
TRBD1,TRBV30,TRBJ2-7,NA,TGTGCCTGGAGTGTAGCAGGGGGCCTTATCGAGCAGTACTTC,CAWSVAGGLIEQYF
TRBD1,TRBV6-5,TRBJ2-5,once,TGTGCCAGCAGACTCGGGACAGGGTACCAAGAGACCCAGTACTTC,CASRLGTGYQETQYF
TRBD1,TRBV5-5,TRBJ1-5,NA,TGTGCCAGCAGCTTCGACAGGGCCATCAATCAGCCCCAGCATTTT,CASSFDRAINQPQHF
NA,TRBV7-9,TRBJ2-7,NA,TGTGCCAGCAGCTTAAGGCGGGAAGTCGAGCAGTACTTC,CASSLRREVEQYF
TRBD1,TRBV19,TRBJ1-1,once,TGTGCCAGTAGTAACACAGGGGCCTACACTGAAGCTTTCTTT,CASSNTGAYTEAFF
NA,TRBV11-2,TRBJ2-5,NA,TGTGCCAGCAGCTTAGCCGGGGGAGTAGTCCAAGAGACCCAGTACTTC,CASSLAGGVVQETQYF
TRBD1,TRBV2,TRBJ2-1,once,TGTGCCAGCAGCGAGACAGGGGTCAATGAGCAGTTCTTC,CASSETGVNEQFF
TRBD1,TRBV7-9,TRBJ1-1,NA,TGTGCCAGCAGTCCTCCCGGGACAGCTATGAACACTGAAGCTTTCTTT,CASSPPGTAMNTEAFF
TRBD1,TRBV6-5,TRBJ2-7,NA,TGTGCCAGCATTGACAGGGACGAGGACGAGCAGTACTTC,CASIDRDEDEQYF
NA,TRBV6-6,TRBJ2-2,NA,TGTGCCAGCAGTTCCGGGACACCTAACACCGGGGAGCTGTTTTTT,CASSSGTPNTGELFF
NA,TRBV19,TRBJ2-1,NA,TGTGCCAGTAGTATCACAGACAGCTCCTACAATGAGCAGTTCTTC,CASSITDSSYNEQFF
TRBD1,TRBV5-1,TRBJ1-5,once,TGCGCCAGCAGCTTGGCCCGGATGGGGACAGGCCTTTCCCCCCACAATCAGCCCCAGCATTTT,CASSLARMGTGLSPHNQPQHF
NA,TRBV4-1,TRBJ2-6,NA,TGCGCCAGCAGCCAGAAGGGGGGGTCCGGGGCCAACGTCCTGACTTTC,CASSQKGGSGANVLTF
NA,TRBV19,TRBJ2-7,NA,TGTGCCAGTAGTATAGATCTAGGTTACGAGCAGTACTTC,CASSIDLGYEQYF
NA,TRBV5-4,TRBJ1-2,NA,TGTGCCAGCAGCTTTGGGCCCAGCTATGGCTACACCTTC,CASSFGPSYGYTF
TRBD1,TRBV5-1,TRBJ1-4,once,TGCGCCAGCAGCTCGGGACAGGGGTACGAAAAACTGTTTTTT,CASSSGQGYEKLFF
NA,TRBV7-3,TRBJ2-1,NA,TGTGCCAGCTGCTTAATCGGGGGAGGACATGAGCAGTTCTTC,CASCLIGGGHEQFF
NA,TRBV5-5,TRBJ1-2,NA,TGTGCCAGCAGCTTGGGGCAGTTAGGCTACACCTTC,CASSLGQLGYTF
NA,TRBV7-9,TRBJ2-1,NA,TGTGCCAGCAGTAGGAGTCACAATGAGCAGTTCTTC,CASSRSHNEQFF
NA,TRBV9,TRBJ2-7,NA,TGTGCCAGCAGCGTTCCGACTAGTTACGAGCAGTACTTC,CASSVPTSYEQYF
NA,TRBV19,TRBJ1-5,NA,TGTGCCAGTAGTAAGACAGCCCAGCCCCAGCATTTT,CASSKTAQPQHF
TRBD1,TRBV6-5,TRBJ1-2,NA,TGTGCCAGCAGTTACGGACAGGGAAACCCTAACTATGGCTACACCTTC,CASSYGQGNPNYGYTF
TRBD2,TRBV5-4,TRBJ2-7,NA,TGTGCCAGCAGCTTGCCCGCGGGGGGGGAGCAGTACTTC,CASSLPAGGEQYF
NA,TRBV5-6,TRBJ1-2,once,TGTGCCAGCAGCTGGACAGACTCTCACTATGGCTACACCTTC,CASSWTDSHYGYTF
NA,TRBV5-1,TRBJ2-2,few,TGCGCCAGCAGCTGGCAGGACAGCGCGAACACCGGGGAGCTGTTTTTT,CASSWQDSANTGELFF
TRBD2,TRBV9,TRBJ2-6,NA,TGTGCCAGCAGCGCGGAGGGAGGGAGTTTAGGGGCCAACGTCCTGACTTTC,CASSAEGGSLGANVLTF
NA,TRBV5-6,TRBJ1-5,NA,TGTGCCAGCAGCTTGGCGGGAGGGAGGTATGCTCAGCCCCAGCATTTT,CASSLAGGRYAQPQHF
NA,TRBV11-2,TRBJ1-1,NA,TGTGCCAGCAGCGGAGATAGGGGCTCTGAAGCTTTCTTT,CASSGDRGSEAFF
TRBD1,TRBV18,TRBJ1-2,NA,TGTGCCAGCTCACCTTGGACAGGGACCGATGGCTACACCTTC,CASSPWTGTDGYTF
TRBD1,TRBV7-3,TRBJ2-7,NA,TGTGCCAGCAGCTTGTTTCCCATAGGGACAGGCGATTCCTACGAGCAGTACTTC,CASSLFPIGTGDSYEQYF
TRBD1,TRBV7-3,TRBJ2-1,medium-sized,TGTGCCAGCAGCTTGACAGGGGGGTACTACAATGAGCAGTTCTTC,CASSLTGGYYNEQFF
NA,TRBV2,TRBJ2-2,NA,TGTGCCAGCCGTCGTGCGGGGGCTTTCACCGGGGAGCTGTTTTTT,CASRRAGAFTGELFF
NA,TRBV29-1,TRBJ2-1,NA,TGCAGCTCCACCCGCGGCGGCGGGGGCCCGCTTTCCGAGCAGTTCTTC,CSSTRGGGGPLSEQFF
TRBD2,TRBV7-9,TRBJ2-1,NA,TGTGCCAGCAGCCCCACTAGCGGCGAAAGATACAATGAGCAGTTCTTC,CASSPTSGERYNEQFF
NA,TRBV30,TRBJ2-7,NA,TGTGCCTGGACAGGAATGGCCGGGGTAGCCTACGAGCAGTACTTC,CAWTGMAGVAYEQYF
NA,TRBV4-1,TRBJ2-7,NA,TGCGCCAGCAGCCACCTAACAGGACCCGAGCAGTACTTC,CASSHLTGPEQYF
NA,TRBV2,TRBJ1-1,NA,TGTGCCAGCAGCTCAGTCAGGCTTCTTGAAGCTTTCTTT,CASSSVRLLEAFF
NA,TRBV4-1,TRBJ2-5,NA,TGCGCCAGCAAATCGGAGGGTCCGGGGATGGAGACCCAGTACTTC,CASKSEGPGMETQYF
NA,TRBV9,TRBJ2-1,once,TGTGCCAGCAGCCCGGGGGGCGGGGGACCCTACAATGAGCAGTTCTTC,CASSPGGGGPYNEQFF
NA,TRBV27,TRBJ2-1,NA,TGTGCCAGCAGTTACGCAGGGGTTGAGCAGTTCTTC,CASSYAGVEQFF
TRBD1,TRBV7-8,TRBJ2-4,NA,TGTGCCAGCAGCGCCTACGGACAGGGGAAAAACATTCAGTACTTC,CASSAYGQGKNIQYF
NA,TRBV6-5,TRBJ1-1,NA,TGTGCCAGCAAAGTCTCGGTGAACACTGAAGCTTTCTTT,CASKVSVNTEAFF
NA,TRBV10-2,TRBJ2-7,NA,TGCGCCAGCAGTGAGTCGGGGGGTCGGGACGAGCAGTACTTC,CASSESGGRDEQYF
TRBD2,TRBV27,TRBJ2-1,NA,TGTGCCAGCAGTCGACTAGCGGGGGGGCCTGACAATGAGCAGTTCTTC,CASSRLAGGPDNEQFF
NA,TRBV7-9,TRBJ1-2,NA,TGTGCCGTACAGGCATCCTATGGCTACACCTTC,CAVQASYGYTF
TRBD2,TRBV9,TRBJ2-5,NA,TGTGCCAGCAGCGTAAGCGGGGCCCAAGAGACCCAGTACTTC,CASSVSGAQETQYF
TRBD2,TRBV19,TRBJ2-7,NA,TGTGCCAGTAGTTATATAGCGGGGGAGCTCTACGAGCAGTACTTC,CASSYIAGELYEQYF